This TCR delta chain derives from a study of gamma-delta T cells after stem cell transplantation. Worth noting for this clone: This DNA's translation differs at residue 4 from TCRdb's protein, which comes from a much larger clone; a read error is likely, and the protein shown is translated from the DNA.

TCRdb ran CATT on the RT-PCR reads. The sample has over a thousand delta-chain clones, just over 3% seen once. This CDR3 has 18 amino acids. Losses at the gene ends were 5 bases for V and 0 bases for J; bases not matched to a gene: 11. Per germline, CDR1 GEAIGNYY and CDR2 EKD. This sequence was found in a human donor. It is not recorded whose cells these are; they may come from a transplant donor. The sequenced material came from gamma-delta T cells. The rearrangement links TRDV2 to TRDJ1; 13 bases are shared with TRDD3. CDR3 region: CACGSVLGDTQYTDKLIF. In DNA, the CDR3 is TGTGCCTGTGGCTCAGTACTGGGGGATACGCAGTACACCGATAAACTCATCTTT.